What follows describes a single T cell receptor (beta chain). CDR1 GTSNPN and CDR2 SVGIG come from the germline V gene (reference sequence). V was cut by 3 bases and J by 6 bases, with 8 bases left in between. The CDR3 has 12 amino acids. Original data processing: Scientists estimated how many nucleated cells there were by amplifying reference gene primers. Clones were sequenced by immunoSEQ multiplex PCR, and TCRdb holds only the in-frame ones, with some missing. V, J and clone size were drawn from that table, and D and trimming were deduced from the DNA. Of 100,000 to 150,000 clones in the sample, around four fifths were seen once. This sample was included in a study of blood T cell repertoires in COVID-19. The wider study: COVID-19 samples from acute and convalescent phases originated in the United States, Italy and Spain. Nucleic acid was either cDNA or gDNA, and it came from T cells, B-cell-depleted T cells, or PBMCs.

This chain links TRBV30 with TRBJ2-2, with D possibly matching TRBD1 (6 bases). The sequence was collected from a man aged 55 to 69 with acute or convalescent COVID-19. Sequenced input: peripheral blood. In nucleotides, the CDR3 is TGTGCCTGGAGGGACAGTCCCGGGGAGCTGTTTTTT. Translating gives CAWRDSPGELFF.